This T cell receptor (beta chain) stems from a study of OX40 agonist ivuxolimab in advanced cancers. Germline V gives CDR1 SGHTA, CDR2 FQGNSA. Trimming left V 1 base short and J 0 bases short, with 13 bases between. This CDR3 has 16 residues. Comments on this clone: Its antigen is currently unknown.

Study outcomes and limitations: Compared with CD4+, CD8+ T cells on average had more expanded clones. Partial responders receiving 0.1-3.0 mg/kg showed among the lowest clonal expansion.

The protocol was immunoSEQ multiplex PCR, while the TCRdb copy is restricted to in-frame clones and leaves out a portion. Of about 70,000 clones detected, about 82% appear once; the ten largest clones hold 5.5% to 8%. The source is an adult with an advanced solid tumor such as melanoma, head and neck, liver or kidney cancer. The chain links TRBV7-2 to TRBJ2-7; unclear D gene. The sample consisted of CD4+ or CD8+ T cells sorted from blood, taken in a trial of the OX40 agonist ivuxolimab. The CDR3 DNA sequence: TGTGCCAGCAGCTTAGATCGCCTTACTACCTCCTACGAGCAGTACTTC. Protein sequence: CASSLDRLTTSYEQYF. Full variable domain (remainder filled in from reference TRBV7-2 and TRBJ2-7): GAGVSQSPSNKVTEKGKDVELRCDPISGHTALYWYRQSLGQGLEFLIYFQGNSAPDKSGLPSDRFSAERTGGSVSTLTIQRTQQEDSAVYLCASSLDRLTTSYEQYFGPGTRLTVT.